This is a list of T cell receptor beta chains from one sample in a study of T cell responses to AZD1222 COVID-19 vaccine. Profiled with immunoSEQ multiplex PCR; TCRdb holds only in-frame clones, not every one. The sample holds approximately 110,000 clones, roughly nine tenths seen once. The sample was peripheral blood, taken on day 0 of AZD1222 vaccination. The source is an adult in good health. Both conserved end residues are part of each CDR3. The D gene is left open where the match is weak. Some rows mark clone size as missing; the rest say once, few, many or name a class of expanded clone.

size | D | J | V | CDR3 | DNA
- | - | TRBJ2-5 | TRBV2 | CASTTPGAYQETQYF | TGTGCCAGCACTACTCCTGGCGCGTACCAAGAGACCCAGTACTTC
- | - | TRBJ1-4 | TRBV7-6 | CASSLRATNEKLFF | TGTGCCAGCAGCTTAAGGGCAACTAATGAAAAACTGTTTTTT
- | - | TRBJ2-3 | TRBV7-3 | CASSLEPWVGGTDTQYF | TGTGCCAGCAGCTTAGAGCCTTGGGTGGGGGGCACAGATACGCAGTATTTT
- | - | TRBJ1-2 | TRBV4-3 | CASSQEAVPTSYGYTF | TGCGCCAGCAGCCAAGAGGCCGTCCCGACATCTTATGGCTACACCTTC
- | - | TRBJ1-2 | TRBV5-4 | CASSLDGKRVYGYTF | TGTGCCAGCAGCTTGGACGGGAAGAGAGTATATGGCTACACCTTC
- | TRBD1 | TRBJ1-1 | TRBV27 | CASSRTGGDLNTEAFF | TGTGCCAGCAGTCGGACAGGGGGCGACTTGAACACTGAAGCTTTCTTT
once | TRBD2 | TRBJ2-1 | TRBV19 | CASSILPTSLSYNEQFF | TGTGCCAGTAGTATTCTCCCGACTAGCCTCTCCTACAATGAGCAGTTCTTC
- | - | TRBJ1-5 | TRBV27 | CASSLSGFNQPQHF | TGTGCCAGCAGTTTATCTGGGTTCAATCAGCCCCAGCATTTT
- | - | TRBJ2-5 | TRBV18 | CASSPNEGNQETQYF | TGTGCCAGCTCACCAAATGAGGGCAACCAAGAGACCCAGTACTTC
- | - | TRBJ1-2 | TRBV28 | CASSFFRPGRRYGYTF | TGTGCCAGCAGTTTTTTCCGACCGGGACGCCGGTATGGCTACACCTTC
few | - | TRBJ2-7 | TRBV7-2 | CASSLGSSRGSYEQYF | TGTGCCAGCAGCTTAGGGTCGAGTAGGGGCAGTTACGAGCAGTACTTC
- | - | TRBJ1-1 | TRBV19 | CASSQGLNTEAFF | TGTGCCAGTAGTCAGGGGCTGAACACTGAAGCTTTCTTT
- | - | TRBJ2-6 | TRBV4-2 | CASRGDSGANVLTF | TGTGCCAGCCGCGGGGACTCTGGGGCCAACGTCCTGACTTTC
- | TRBD1 | TRBJ1-6 | TRBV19 | CASRQGPAGGPLHF | TGTGCCAGCAGACAGGGGCCCGCCGGTGGACCCCTCCACTTT
- | - | TRBJ2-2 | TRBV6-5 | CASSDRNTGELFF | TGTGCCAGCTCTGACAGGAACACCGGGGAGCTGTTTTTT
- | - | TRBJ2-5 | TRBV24-1 | CATSDFGRETQYF | TGTGCCACCAGTGATTTTGGGCGTGAGACCCAGTACTTC